This T cell receptor (beta chain) was found in a study of T cell repertoires in cytomegalovirus infection. Whole-study context: Matching HLA type, along with CMV infection, was indicated by public TCR beta signatures.

Study-level results: Adding up the frequency of public TCR beta families identified people who carried CMV plus the relevant HLA. CMV-specific TCR beta clonotypes restricted by HLA-C dominated the ex vivo response.

The CDR3 contains 15 residues. From germline, CDR1 is MDHEN and CDR2 SYDVKM. Losses at the gene ends were 6 bases for V and 5 bases for J; bases not matched to a gene: 8. On this clonotype: Its antigen is unknown.

One entry per CDR3 protein results from TCRdb running MiXCR on the reads. Among 680,000 or so distinct CDR3 sequences listed, 35% were seen once. The chain recombines TRBV28 with TRBJ2-1, with 9 positions matching TRBD1. The sequence came from a human donor in good health (CMV status not recorded). Some clones in this sample may be carry-over from other donors' samples. The sequencing sample was made of PBMCs. CDR3 sequence (DNA): TGTGCCAGCAGAGGGGGGACAGGGAGTCACAATGAGCAGTTCTTC. It translates to CASRGGTGSHNEQFF.